This T cell receptor beta chain was obtained from a study of blood T cell repertoires in COVID-19. The CDR3 contains 15 residues. Germline V gene lookup returns CDR1 LNHDA and CDR2 SQIVND (reference sequence). With 4 bases removed from V and 0 bases from J, the gap between germline ends came to 13 bases. Measured with immunoSEQ multiplex PCR; TCRdb has only the in-frame clones, and not every one. The data show about 370,000 clones, approximately 89% seen once. The chain has TRBV19 and TRBJ2-7; possible D gene TRBD2, 6 bases. Sequenced: peripheral blood. The receptor comes from a woman aged 30 to 39 with COVID-19, enrolled during active disease. CDR3 residues: CASSRDWSPSYEQYF. As DNA, the CDR3 is TGTGCCAGTAGTAGGGACTGGTCCCCCTCCTACGAGCAGTACTTC. The complete variable domain, with remaining parts taken from reference TRBV19 and TRBJ2-7, reads DGGITQSPKYLFRKEGQNVTLSCEQNLNHDAMYWYRQDPGQGLRLIYYSQIVNDFQKGDIAEGYSVSREKKESFPLTVTSAQKNPTAFYLCASSRDWSPSYEQYFGPGTRLTVT.